Listed here are 24 T cell receptor beta chains from one sample, sequenced in a study of T-cell reconstitution after alpha-beta-depleted transplantation in children. Unique molecular identifiers tagged the TCRbeta library. TCRdb reprocessed the PCR reads via MiXCR and lists one record per CDR3 protein. The sample carries 490,000 or so distinct CDR3 sequences, about 10% recorded once. This material consisted of PBMCs, taken before TCRalphabeta/CD19-depleted stem cell transplant. Receptors originate from a child aged 2 to 15 with inherited bone marrow failure, due to receive a stem cell transplant.

This clonotype appeared a few times. The chain couples TRBV11-2 to TRBJ2-7, with 11 positions matching TRBD1. V lost 3 bases to trimming and J lost 2 bases; unmatched junction nucleotides: 3. Germline CDR1 SGHAT, CDR2 FQNNGV. The CDR3 consists of 15 residues. The CDR3 coding sequence is TGTGCCAGCAGCTTCGGGACAGGGGGTCCCTACGAGCAGTACTTC. As protein: CASSFGTGGPYEQYF.

This clonotype occurred many times. This rearrangement joins TRBV7-2 to TRBJ1-5; 7 bases line up with TRBD1. Germline-derived CDR1 and CDR2 are SGHTA and FQGNSA. J was trimmed by 4 bases and V by 5 bases; bases with no gene match: 8. The CDR3 runs 15 residues. The CDR3 DNA follows: TGTGCCAGCAGCAGCCGTTCAGGGGGGAATCAGCCCCAGCATTTT. Its protein product is CASSSRSGGNQPQHF.

This clonotype was counted ten times or more. The J gene is TRBJ2-4, the V gene TRBV6-2 or TRBV6-3, with D possibly being TRBD1 or TRBD2 (6 bases each). V was cut by 6 bases and J by 3 bases, with 18 bases left in between. Germline V CDR1 and CDR2: MNHEY, SVGEGT. The CDR3 consists of 16 residues. As DNA, the CDR3 is TGTGCCAGCAGCTACGAGATAGGAGGGGGCAAAAACATTCAGTACTTC. Translation gives CASSYEIGGGKNIQYF.

V usage is TRBV2 and J usage is TRBJ2-1; D not resolved. V shed 6 bases and J shed 4 bases, with 16 bases lying between them. The CDR3 extends over 15 amino acids. Germline V lookup: CDR1 SNHLY, CDR2 FYNNEI. The CDR3 sequence: CASSFLVGIYNEQFF. Here the CDR3 DNA reads TGTGCCAGCAGCTTTCTAGTTGGTATATACAATGAGCAGTTCTTC.

This chain connects TRBV28 to TRBJ2-7; maybe TRBD2 (5 bases). V was cut by 6 bases and J by 3 bases, with 21 bases left in between. The CDR3 has 16 amino acids. Germline V gene data show CDR1 as MDHEN and CDR2 as SYDVKM. In nucleotides, the CDR3 is TGTGCCAGCAGCGAGGGTATAATGACTTTCAACTACGAGCAGTACTTC. This encodes CASSEGIMTFNYEQYF.

Remarks on this clonotype: A read error may be the cause here, since a much bigger clone is one base away. J is TRBJ2-3 and V is TRBV6-2 or TRBV6-3; TRBD2 matches 7 bases. The germline gives CDR1 MNHEY, CDR2 SVGEGT. The CDR3 is 21 residues long. V shed 7 bases, J shed 6 bases, and the junction held 31 bases outside the gene matches. Here the CDR3 reads CASTFPFFVRGLGRSQDTQYF. For the CDR3, the DNA is TGTGCCAGCACCTTCCCTTTTTTTGTTCGAGGACTAGGACGGTCACAGGATACGCAGTATTTT.

This clonotype showed up many times. The chain combines TRBV10-3 with TRBJ2-7; D unresolved. Germline V lookup: CDR1 ENHRY, CDR2 SYGVKD. CDR3 length: 16 amino acids. Trimming stripped 0 bases from V and 7 bases from J, with 19 bases between. CDR3 in amino acids: CAISESTSSPDREQYF. The CDR3 region has the DNA TGTGCCATCAGTGAGTCGACCAGCTCCCCGGACCGGGAGCAGTACTTC.

This clonotype was seen at least ten times. V is TRBV4-3 and J is TRBJ2-7, with D perhaps being TRBD1 or TRBD2 (5 bases each). The V gene lost 5 bases and the J gene lost 3 bases, with 23 bases spanning the gap. This CDR3 spans 17 amino acids. Germline V gives CDR1 LGHNA, CDR2 YSLEER. The CDR3 coding sequence is TGCGCCAGCAGCGGGAGCTTCGACAGCCTAGTTGGCTACGAGCAGTACTTC. Encoded protein: CASSGSFDSLVGYEQYF.

This clonotype has at least ten counts. The chain joins TRBV28 to TRBJ2-7, with 11 bases identical to TRBD1. Germline V gene lookup returns CDR1 MDHEN and CDR2 SYDVKM. CDR3 size: 13 residues. Trimming cost V 8 bases and J 6 bases; bases outside gene matches: 6. CDR3 residues: CASLGTGGFEQYF. The DNA for the CDR3 is TGTGCCAGCCTCGGGACAGGGGGGTTCGAGCAGTACTTC.

This clonotype has at least ten counts. The chain recombines TRBV6-7 with TRBJ2-1; 11 bases align to TRBD2. TRBV6-7 is an ORF, and what it does is uncertain. The ends lost 6 bases at V and 0 bases at J; junction bases unmatched: 7. This CDR3 comprises 17 residues. The CDR3 protein is CASRELAGANSYNEQFF. CDR3 sequence (DNA): TGTGCCAGCAGAGAACTAGCGGGAGCAAACTCCTACAATGAGCAGTTCTTC.

The chain combines TRBV28 with TRBJ2-3; D gene unclear. V was shortened by 5 bases and J by 0 bases, with 12 bases between the two germline ends. Germline V gene sequence: CDR1 MDHEN, CDR2 SYDVKM. The length of the CDR3 is 15 residues. The CDR3 bases are TGTGCCAGCAGTCCCCGGAGATTTAGCACAGATACGCAGTATTTT. This gives the protein CASSPRRFSTDTQYF.

This clonotype has ten or more counts. The CDR3 loop reads CSVVSTGKNIQYF. The CDR3 DNA is TGCAGCGTTGTCTCGACTGGCAAAAACATTCAGTACTTC. This chain joins TRBV29-1 and TRBJ2-4; D ambiguous. V was cut by 4 bases and J by 3 bases, with 10 bases left in between. The germline gives CDR1 SQVTM, CDR2 ANQGSEA. The CDR3 spans 13 residues. The entire variable domain, with the rest obtained from reference TRBV29-1 and TRBJ2-4, is as follows: SAVISQKPSRDICQRGTSLTIQCQVDSQVTMMFWYRQQPGQSLTLIATANQGSEATYESGFVIDKFPISRPNLTFSTLTVSNMSPEDSSIYLCSVVSTGKNIQYFGAGTRLSVL.

This clonotype was counted many times. The chain links TRBV6-2 or TRBV6-3 to TRBJ2-7; D is tentatively TRBD1 or TRBD2 (7 bases each). The CDR3 has 17 amino acids. Trimming removed 2 bases from V and 6 bases from J, with 23 bases in between. The germline V gene has CDR1 MNHEY and CDR2 SVGEGT. The CDR3 loop is CASSYMTGLRESLEQYF. CDR3 bases: TGTGCCAGCAGTTACATGACAGGGCTGCGGGAGAGTCTCGAGCAGTACTTC.

Points on this clonotype: A much larger clone sits a single nucleotide away, making a read error possible. This sequence joins TRBV7-2 and TRBJ2-1; perhaps TRBD2 as D (6 bases). From germline, CDR1 is SGHTA and CDR2 FQGNSA. The CDR3 is made up of 14 amino acids. The ends were cut back, 5 bases at V and 4 bases at J, with 12 bases in the middle. In DNA form, the CDR3 reads TGTGCCAGCAGCCATTGGGAGGAATACAATGAGCAGTTCTTC. Its translation is CASSHWEEYNEQFF.

This clonotype was detected many times. The chain employs TRBV5-1 and TRBJ2-1; D may be TRBD2 (5 bases). Germline CDR1 reads SGHRS; CDR2 reads YFSETQ. Trimming pared 2 bases from V and 0 bases from J, leaving 12 bases between. The CDR3 covers 16 residues. The DNA of the CDR3 is TGCGCCAGCAGCTTTGGCGGGCCGAGCTCCTACAATGAGCAGTTCTTC. This codes for CASSFGGPSSYNEQFF.

The table lists this clonotype with many counts. The V gene is TRBV28, the J gene TRBJ1-6; 8 nucleotides match TRBD1. The length of the CDR3 is 13 residues. From germline, CDR1 is MDHEN and CDR2 SYDVKM. The junction had 7 bases not matched to a gene; V was cut back by 10 bases and J by 8 bases. CDR3 nucleotide sequence: TGTGCCACCTCAGGACAGGGCGATTCACCCCTCCACTTT. It is translated as CATSGQGDSPLHF.

The sample holds many counts of this clonotype. This sequence joins TRBV5-6 and TRBJ2-2; D possibly corresponds to TRBD1 (5 bases). V was pared by 1 base and J by 4 bases, with 11 bases between. The CDR3 has 15 residues. Germline CDR1 and CDR2: SGHDT and YYEEEE. CDR3 amino acids: CASSLPGRGTGELFF. The CDR3 DNA follows: TGTGCCAGCAGCTTGCCCGGAAGGGGCACCGGGGAGCTGTTTTTT.

This clonotype has only a few counts. This chain uses TRBV29-1 with TRBJ2-7, with 8 nucleotides matching TRBD2. The germline gives CDR1 SQVTM, CDR2 ANQGSEA. CDR3 length equals 14 residues. The V gene end was trimmed by 6 bases and the J gene end by 1 base; junction bases not matched to a gene: 8. The DNA of the CDR3 is TGCAGCGTAGGGGACGGGGGGGTTTCCTACGAGCAGTACTTC. Translation: CSVGDGGVSYEQYF.

The V call is TRBV3-1, the J call TRBJ2-5; D remains ambiguous. V dropped 5 bases and J dropped 1 base, with 8 bases sitting between them. CDR1 is LGHDT, CDR2 YNNKEL, per germline (reference sequence). This CDR3 comprises 13 residues. This CDR3 reads CASSEALQETQYF. The CDR3 bases are TGTGCCAGCAGCGAAGCCCTCCAAGAGACCCAGTACTTC.

This clonotype has just a few counts. CDR3 region: CASSLTTDDYGYTF. The CDR3 DNA reads TGTGCCAGCAGCTTAACTACAGACGACTATGGCTACACCTTC. This sequence joins TRBV7-9 and TRBJ1-2; no reliable D call. The CDR3 is 14 residues long. Germline CDR1 and CDR2: SEHNR and FQNEAQ (reference sequence). Trimming pared 2 bases from V and 3 bases from J, leaving 10 bases between.

This clonotype has at least ten counts. The chain combines TRBV19 with TRBJ2-7; D is perhaps TRBD2 (5 bases). Trimming stripped 5 bases from V and 3 bases from J, with 14 bases between. The CDR3 spans 14 residues. The germline CDR1 and CDR2 sequences are LNHDA and SQIVND (reference sequence). CDR3 bases: TGTGCCAGTAGTGACTGGACGGGGAACTACGAGCAGTACTTC. It is translated as CASSDWTGNYEQYF.

The V call is TRBV6-1, the J call TRBJ2-7, with D maybe TRBD2 (6 bases). The V gene's germline CDR1 is MNHNS and CDR2 SASEGT. Trimming removed 1 base at V and 2 bases at J, with 12 bases between. This CDR3 comprises 15 residues. The CDR3 here is CASSEGLGGPYEQYF. The CDR3, as DNA: TGTGCCAGCAGTGAAGGGTTGGGGGGTCCCTACGAGCAGTACTTC.

The V and J genes are TRBV13 and TRBJ1-1; D call uncertain. V gave up 0 bases and J gave up 4 bases, with 9 bases separating them. The V gene's germline CDR1 is PRHDT and CDR2 FYEKMQ (reference sequence). This CDR3 comprises 14 residues. CDR3 residues: CASSLGVGFTEAFF. For the CDR3, the DNA is TGTGCCAGCAGCTTAGGTGTGGGTTTCACTGAAGCTTTCTTT.

In its sample, this clonotype was seen many times. The V and J genes are TRBV12-3 or TRBV12-4 and TRBJ2-6, with a possible D match to TRBD1 (6 bases). The CDR3 spans 16 residues. The V end was cut by 5 bases, the J end by 3 bases, with 14 bases between. The DNA of the CDR3 is TGTGCCAGCAGTGTCCGACAGGTACATGGGGCCAACGTCCTGACTTTC. The encoded protein is CASSVRQVHGANVLTF.